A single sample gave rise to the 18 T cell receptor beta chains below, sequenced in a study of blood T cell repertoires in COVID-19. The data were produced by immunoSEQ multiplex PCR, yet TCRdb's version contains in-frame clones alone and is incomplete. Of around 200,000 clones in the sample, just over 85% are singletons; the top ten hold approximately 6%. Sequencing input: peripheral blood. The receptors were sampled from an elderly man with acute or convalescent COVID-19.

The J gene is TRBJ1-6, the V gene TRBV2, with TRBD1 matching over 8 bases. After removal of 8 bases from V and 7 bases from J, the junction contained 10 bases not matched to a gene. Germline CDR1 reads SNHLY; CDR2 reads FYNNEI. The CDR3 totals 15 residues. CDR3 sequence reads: CASEGQGGSNSPLHF. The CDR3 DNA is TGTGCCAGCGAAGGACAGGGAGGGTCGAATTCACCCCTCCACTTT. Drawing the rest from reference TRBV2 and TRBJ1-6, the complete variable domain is EPEVTQTPSHQVTQMGQEVILRCVPISNHLYFYWYRQILGQKVEFLVSFYNNEISEKSEIFDDQFSVERPDGSNFTLKIRSTKLEDSAMYFCASEGQGGSNSPLHFGNGTRLTVT.

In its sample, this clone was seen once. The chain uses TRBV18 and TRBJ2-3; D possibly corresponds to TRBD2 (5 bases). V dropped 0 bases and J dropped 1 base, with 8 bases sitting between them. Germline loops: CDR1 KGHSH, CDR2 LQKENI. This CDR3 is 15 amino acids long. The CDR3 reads CASSPPGKGTDTQYF. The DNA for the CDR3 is TGTGCCAGCTCACCACCCGGGAAAGGCACAGATACGCAGTATTTT.

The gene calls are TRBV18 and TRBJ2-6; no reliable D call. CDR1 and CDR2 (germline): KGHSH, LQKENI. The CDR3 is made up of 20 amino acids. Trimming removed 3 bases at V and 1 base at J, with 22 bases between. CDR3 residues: CASSPVFLRPGPSGANVLTF. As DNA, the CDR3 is TGTGCCAGCTCACCTGTATTCCTCCGCCCTGGCCCGTCTGGGGCCAACGTCCTGACTTTC.

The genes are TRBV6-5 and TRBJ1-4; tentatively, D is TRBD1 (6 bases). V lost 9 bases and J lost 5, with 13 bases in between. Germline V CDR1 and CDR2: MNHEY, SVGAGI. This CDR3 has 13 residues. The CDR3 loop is CASQTGPNEKLFF. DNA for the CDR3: TGTGCCAGTCAGACAGGCCCGAATGAAAAACTGTTTTTT.

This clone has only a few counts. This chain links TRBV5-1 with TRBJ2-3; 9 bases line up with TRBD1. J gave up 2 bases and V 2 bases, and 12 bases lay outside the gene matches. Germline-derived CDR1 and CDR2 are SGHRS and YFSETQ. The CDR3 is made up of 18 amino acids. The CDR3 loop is CASSLTGGAAPDTDTQYF. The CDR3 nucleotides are TGCGCCAGCAGCTTAACAGGGGGCGCGGCACCCGACACAGATACGCAGTATTTT.

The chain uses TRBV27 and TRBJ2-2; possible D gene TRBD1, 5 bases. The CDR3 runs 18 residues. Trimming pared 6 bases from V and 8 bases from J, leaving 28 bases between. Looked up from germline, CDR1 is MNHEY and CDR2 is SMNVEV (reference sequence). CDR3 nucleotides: TGTGCCAGCAGCACCTCGGGTGGGCAGGGCCCTCTGACGGGGGAGCTGTTTTTT. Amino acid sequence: CASSTSGGQGPLTGELFF.

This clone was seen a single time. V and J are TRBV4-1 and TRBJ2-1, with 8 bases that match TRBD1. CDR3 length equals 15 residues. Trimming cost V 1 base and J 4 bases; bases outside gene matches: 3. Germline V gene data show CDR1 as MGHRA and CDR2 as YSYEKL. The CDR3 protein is CASSQGTGSYNEQFF. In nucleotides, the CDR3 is TGCGCCAGCAGCCAAGGGACAGGGAGTTACAATGAGCAGTTCTTC.

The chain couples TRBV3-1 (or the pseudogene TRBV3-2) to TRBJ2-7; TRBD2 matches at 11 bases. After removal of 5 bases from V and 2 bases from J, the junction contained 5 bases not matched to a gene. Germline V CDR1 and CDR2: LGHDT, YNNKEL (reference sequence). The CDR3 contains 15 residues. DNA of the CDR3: TGTGCCAGCAGCAAAGGGACTAGCGGAGCCTACGAGCAGTACGTC. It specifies CASSKGTSGAYEQYV.

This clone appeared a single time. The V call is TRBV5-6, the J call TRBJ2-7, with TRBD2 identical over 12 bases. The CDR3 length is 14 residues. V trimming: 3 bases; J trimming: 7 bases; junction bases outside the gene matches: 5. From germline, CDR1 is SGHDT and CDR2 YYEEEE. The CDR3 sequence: CASSSGLAGWEQYF. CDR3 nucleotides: TGTGCCAGCAGCTCCGGACTAGCGGGATGGGAGCAGTACTTC.

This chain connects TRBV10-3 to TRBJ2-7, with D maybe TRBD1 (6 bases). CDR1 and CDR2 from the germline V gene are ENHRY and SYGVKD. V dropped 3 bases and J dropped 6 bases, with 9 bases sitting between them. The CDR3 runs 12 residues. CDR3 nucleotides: TGTGCCATCAGTGAAACAGGGTTCGAGCAGTACGTC. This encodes CAISETGFEQYV.

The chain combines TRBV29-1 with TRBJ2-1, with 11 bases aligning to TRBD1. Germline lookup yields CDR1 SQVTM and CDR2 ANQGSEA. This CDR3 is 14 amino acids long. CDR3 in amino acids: CSGSPGQGVDEQFF. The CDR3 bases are TGCAGTGGAAGTCCGGGACAGGGGGTCGATGAGCAGTTCTTC.

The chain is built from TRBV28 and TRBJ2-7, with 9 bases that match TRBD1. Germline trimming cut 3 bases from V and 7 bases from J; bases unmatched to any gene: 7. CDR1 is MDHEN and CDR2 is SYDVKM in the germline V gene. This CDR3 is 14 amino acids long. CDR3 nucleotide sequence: TGTGCCAGCAGTTTGCCGGGACAGGGAGGGGAGCAGTACTTC. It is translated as CASSLPGQGGEQYF. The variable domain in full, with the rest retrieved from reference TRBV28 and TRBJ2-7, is DVKVTQSSRYLVKRTGEKVFLECVQDMDHENMFWYRQDPGLGLRLIYFSYDVKMKEKGDIPEGYSVSREKKERFSLILESASTNQTSMYLCASSLPGQGGEQYFGPGTRLTVT.

CDR3 protein: CASSAHGQGYGYTF. DNA of the CDR3: TGTGCCAGCAGCGCCCACGGACAGGGGTATGGCTACACCTTC. V and J are TRBV7-2 and TRBJ1-2; 9 bases align to TRBD1. J was trimmed by 5 bases and V by 5 bases; bases with no gene match: 6. Germline loops: CDR1 SGHTA, CDR2 FQGNSA. There are 14 residues in the CDR3.

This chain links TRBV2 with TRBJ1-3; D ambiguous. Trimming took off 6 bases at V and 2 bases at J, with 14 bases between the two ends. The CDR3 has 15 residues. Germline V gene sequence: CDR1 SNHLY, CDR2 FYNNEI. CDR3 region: CASRPQDTPGNTIYF. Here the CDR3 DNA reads TGTGCCAGCAGGCCCCAGGATACCCCTGGAAACACCATATATTTT.

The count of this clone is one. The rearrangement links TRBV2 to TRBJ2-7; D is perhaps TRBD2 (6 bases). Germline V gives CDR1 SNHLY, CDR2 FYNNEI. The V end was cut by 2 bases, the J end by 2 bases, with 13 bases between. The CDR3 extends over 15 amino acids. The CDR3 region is CASSEMGLAPYEQYV. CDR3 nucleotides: TGTGCCAGCAGTGAAATGGGGCTAGCGCCCTACGAGCAGTACGTC.

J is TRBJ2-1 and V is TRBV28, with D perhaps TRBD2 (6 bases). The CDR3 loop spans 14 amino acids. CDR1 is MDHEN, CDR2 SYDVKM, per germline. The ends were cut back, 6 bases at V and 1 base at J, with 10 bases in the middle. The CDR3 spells CASREGRSYNEQFF. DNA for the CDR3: TGTGCCAGCAGGGAGGGGAGGTCCTACAATGAGCAGTTCTTC.

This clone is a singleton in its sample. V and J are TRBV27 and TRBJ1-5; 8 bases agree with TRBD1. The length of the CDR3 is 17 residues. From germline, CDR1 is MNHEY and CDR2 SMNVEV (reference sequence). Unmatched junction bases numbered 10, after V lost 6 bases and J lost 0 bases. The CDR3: CASSQGAGLDSNQPQHF. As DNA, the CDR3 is TGTGCCAGCAGCCAGGGGGCCGGACTCGATAGCAATCAGCCCCAGCATTTT.

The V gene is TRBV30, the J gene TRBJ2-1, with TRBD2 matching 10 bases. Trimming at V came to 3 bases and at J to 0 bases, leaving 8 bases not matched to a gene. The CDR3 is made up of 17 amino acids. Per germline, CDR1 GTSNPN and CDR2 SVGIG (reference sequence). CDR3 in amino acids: CAWRRAGGPISYNEQFF. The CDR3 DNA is TGTGCCTGGAGGCGAGCGGGAGGGCCCATCTCCTACAATGAGCAGTTCTTC.